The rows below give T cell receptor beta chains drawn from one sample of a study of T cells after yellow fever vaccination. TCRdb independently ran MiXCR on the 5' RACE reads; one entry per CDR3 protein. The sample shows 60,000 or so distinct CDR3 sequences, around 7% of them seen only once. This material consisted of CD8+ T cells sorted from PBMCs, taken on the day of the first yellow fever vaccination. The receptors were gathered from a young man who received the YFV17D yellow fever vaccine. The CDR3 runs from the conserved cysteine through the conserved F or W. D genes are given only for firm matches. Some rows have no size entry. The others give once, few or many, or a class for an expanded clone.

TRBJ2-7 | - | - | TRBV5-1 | CASSFNEYEQYF | TGCGCCAGCAGCTTTAATGAATACGAGCAGTACTTC
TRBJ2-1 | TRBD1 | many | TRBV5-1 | CASSSGTGANEQFF | TGCGCCAGCAGCTCCGGGACAGGGGCCAATGAGCAGTTCTTC
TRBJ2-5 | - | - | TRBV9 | CASSVEASVQETQYF | TGTGCCAGCAGCGTAGAAGCATCTGTCCAAGAGACCCAGTACTTC
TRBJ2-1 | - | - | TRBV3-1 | CASSLGDRTYNEQFF | TGTGCCAGCAGCCTAGGCGACCGGACCTACAATGAGCAGTTCTTC
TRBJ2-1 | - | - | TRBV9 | CARSVWDYNEQFF | TGTGCCAGAAGCGTATGGGATTACAATGAGCAGTTCTTC
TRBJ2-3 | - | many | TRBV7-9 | CASSRSTPPTITDTQYF | TGTGCCAGCAGCCGATCGACACCACCCACTATCACAGATACGCAGTATTTT
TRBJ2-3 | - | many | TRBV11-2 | CASSLVGQYTDTQYF | TGTGCCAGCAGCTTAGTCGGCCAGTACACAGATACGCAGTATTTT
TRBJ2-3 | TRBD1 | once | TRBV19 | CATRQGTDTQYF | TGTGCCACCCGACAGGGGACAGATACGCAGTATTTT
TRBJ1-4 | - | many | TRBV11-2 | CASSSLTQIPGEKLFF | TGTGCCAGCAGCTCCCTCACACAGATCCCGGGGGAAAAACTGTTTTTT
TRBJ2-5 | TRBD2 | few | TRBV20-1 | CSAPYPGLAGGPQETQYF | TGCAGTGCTCCTTATCCGGGACTAGCGGGGGGACCTCAAGAGACCCAGTACTTC
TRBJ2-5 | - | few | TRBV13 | CASSKRGIEETQYF | TGTGCCAGCAGCAAAAGAGGGATCGAAGAGACCCAGTACTTC
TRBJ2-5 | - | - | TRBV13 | CASSLGGRTLQETQYF | TGTGCCAGCAGCTTAGGTGGTCGGACCCTTCAAGAGACCCAGTACTTC
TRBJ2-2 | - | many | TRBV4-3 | CASSQAPAGTPNTGELFF | TGCGCCAGCAGCCAAGCTCCCGCCGGGACACCGAACACCGGGGAGCTGTTTTTT
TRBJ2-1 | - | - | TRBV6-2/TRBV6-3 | CASSTLLNRDEQFF | TGTGCCAGCAGTACCCTCCTGAATCGAGATGAGCAGTTCTTC
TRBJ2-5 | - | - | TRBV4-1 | CASSQGASDQETQYF | TGCGCCAGCAGCCAAGGAGCCTCCGACCAAGAGACCCAGTACTTC
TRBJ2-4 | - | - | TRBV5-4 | CASSLAEAGMGLTKNIQYF | TGTGCCAGCAGCTTGGCCGAGGCAGGGATGGGGTTAACCAAAAACATTCAGTACTTC
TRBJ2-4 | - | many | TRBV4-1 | CASSQVGVVGIQYF | TGCGCCAGCAGCCAAGTCGGGGTTGTTGGCATTCAGTACTTC